These T cell receptor beta chains were read from a single sample in a study of CD8+CD57+ T cells in acquired aplastic anemia. TCRdb reprocessed the reads with MiXCR, giving one entry per CDR3 protein. The top ten hold around 87% of the sample, which has around 21,000 distinct CDR3 sequences, 30% to 40% seen once. The sequenced material came from CD8+CD57+ T cells sorted from PBMCs. The receptors come from a human donor with aplastic anemia. Each CDR3 is given with its conserved first and last residue. A D gene is named only where the DNA matches it firmly. Clone size is stated in some rows and not others, as once, few, many or a class when expanded.

V gene	clone size	J gene	D gene	CDR3 protein	CDR3 DNA
TRBV29-1	NA	TRBJ2-7	NA	CSVELSRGGLTYEQYF	TGCAGCGTTGAATTATCTCGCGGGGGCCTTACCTACGAGCAGTACTTC
TRBV11-2	NA	TRBJ2-2	NA	CAVGHPLNTGELFF	TGTGCGGTGGGGCATCCCCTGAACACCGGGGAGCTGTTTTTT
TRBV20-1	few	TRBJ2-1	NA	CSASASGIVDEQFF	TGCAGTGCTAGTGCCAGTGGTATAGTCGATGAGCAGTTCTTC
TRBV5-6	NA	TRBJ2-3	TRBD2	CASSLLASGGTDTQYF	TGTGCCAGCAGCTTGCTTGCTAGCGGGGGAACAGATACGCAGTATTTT
TRBV7-8	few	TRBJ2-5	NA	CASSLEGRGVQETQYF	TGTGCCAGCAGCTTAGAGGGACGAGGGGTTCAAGAGACCCAGTACTTC
TRBV6-5	NA	TRBJ2-3	NA	CASSGGRTDAQYF	TGTGCCAGCAGCGGGGGCCGCACAGATGCGCAGTATTTT
TRBV12-3/TRBV12-4	NA	TRBJ2-7	NA	CASSLDNAYEQYF	TGTGCCAGCAGTCTAGACAACGCCTACGAGCAGTACTTC
TRBV3-1	NA	TRBJ2-7	TRBD1	CASSLYRGSTYEQYF	TGTGCCAGCAGCCTCTACAGGGGTTCAACCTACGAGCAGTACTTC
TRBV20-1	NA	TRBJ2-2	NA	CSARDGIRNTGELFF	TGCAGTGCTAGAGATGGGATAAGAAACACCGGGGAGCTGTTTTTT
TRBV7-3	NA	TRBJ2-1	TRBD2	CASSLTKGLGHNEQFF	TGTGCCAGCAGCTTAACGAAAGGACTAGGTCACAATGAGCAGTTCTTC
TRBV13	many	TRBJ2-3	NA	CASSPAGRITDTQYF	TGTGCCAGCAGCCCAGCTGGCAGAATCACAGATACGCAGTATTTT
TRBV2	NA	TRBJ2-6	NA	CASSRGSGANVLTF	TGTGCCAGCAGCAGGGGTTCTGGGGCCAACGTCCTGACTTTC
TRBV5-5	NA	TRBJ1-1	NA	CASSLGDITEAFF	TGTGCCAGCAGCTTGGGGGATATCACTGAAGCTTTCTTT
TRBV6-5	once	TRBJ1-2	TRBD1	CASSYSAGGLYGYTF	TGTGCCAGCAGTTACTCGGCAGGGGGCCTTTATGGCTACACCTTC
TRBV6-1	NA	TRBJ2-7	NA	CASSVSRGSYEQYF	TGTGCCAGCAGTGTTAGCAGGGGATCCTACGAGCAGTACTTC
TRBV5-1	NA	TRBJ2-1	TRBD1	CATGTGNSSYNEQFF	TGCGCCACCGGGACAGGGAACAGCTCCTACAATGAGCAGTTCTTC
TRBV6-5	few	TRBJ2-3	NA	CASSYSGDFTDTQYF	TGTGCCAGCAGTTACTCGGGGGACTTCACAGATACGCAGTATTTT
TRBV6-2/TRBV6-3	NA	TRBJ2-7	NA	CASNSKAEAFDEQYF	TGTGCCAGCAACTCGAAAGCGGAGGCGTTCGACGAGCAGTACTTC
TRBV25-1	NA	TRBJ1-2	TRBD1	CASSKWDSPIDGYTF	TGTGCCAGCAGTAAGTGGGACAGCCCAATTGATGGCTACACCTTC
TRBV10-3	NA	TRBJ2-7	TRBD2	CANKAGDPGTSYEQYF	TGTGCCAACAAAGCGGGAGATCCCGGGACAAGCTACGAGCAGTACTTC
TRBV10-1	NA	TRBJ1-1	NA	CASSLNPTREGLMF	TGTGCCAGCAGCCTAAATCCGACACGTGAGGGCCTGATGTTT
TRBV7-6	NA	TRBJ2-1	TRBD2	CASSYSGGGHEQFF	TGTGCCAGCAGCTATAGCGGGGGGGGCCATGAGCAGTTCTTC
TRBV7-3	NA	TRBJ2-1	NA	CASSTVVGGLDEQFF	TGTGCTAGCAGTACAGTGGTTGGGGGGTTGGATGAGCAGTTCTTC
TRBV29-1	NA	TRBJ2-3	TRBD2	CSGATSGGGDTQYF	TGCAGCGGTGCTACTAGCGGGGGAGGAGATACGCAGTATTTT
TRBV4-1	medium-sized	TRBJ1-2	NA	CASSQDRQDNYGYTF	TGCGCCAGCAGCCAAGATCGTCAGGATAACTATGGCTACACCTTC
TRBV24-1	NA	TRBJ2-7	NA	CATSDFRQGHQENEQYF	TGTGCCACCAGTGATTTTAGGCAGGGACATCAGGAGAATGAGCAGTACTTC
TRBV9	NA	TRBJ2-1	NA	CASSVGMGGLYNEQFF	TGTGCCAGCAGCGTAGGAATGGGGGGTCTCTACAATGAGCAGTTCTTC
TRBV9	few	TRBJ2-1	NA	CASSVGGSYNEQFF	TGTGCCAGCAGCGTAGGGGGTTCCTACAATGAGCAGTTCTTC
TRBV27	NA	TRBJ2-7	NA	CASSLLPGNEQYF	TGTGCCAGCAGTTTATTGCCGGGAAACGAGCAGTACTTC
TRBV12-3/TRBV12-4	NA	TRBJ2-7	TRBD1	CASSYGAGGSYEQYF	TGTGCCAGCAGTTACGGGGCAGGGGGCTCCTACGAGCAGTACTTC
TRBV20-1	few	TRBJ2-7	NA	CSARSPSHGSLGEQYF	TGCAGTGCTAGATCCCCCTCCCACGGGAGCCTGGGTGAGCAGTACTTC
TRBV4-1	NA	TRBJ2-3	NA	CASSQRRSDTQYF	TGCGCCAGCAGCCAGCGTCGGTCAGATACGCAGTATTTT
TRBV2	many	TRBJ1-4	NA	CASRDPGTDEKLFF	TGTGCCAGCAGGGACCCGGGGACGGATGAAAAACTGTTTTTT
TRBV20-1	few	TRBJ1-5	NA	CSASSGEEFQPQHF	TGCAGTGCTAGTTCAGGGGAGGAATTTCAGCCCCAGCATTTT
TRBV6-2/TRBV6-3	NA	TRBJ1-6	NA	CASSSSGAASPLHF	TGTGCCAGCAGTTCTTCAGGGGCCGCTTCACCCCTCCACTTT
TRBV19	NA	TRBJ1-5	NA	CGSGTGDSNQPQHF	TGTGGCAGCGGGACGGGGGATAGCAATCAGCCCCAGCATTTT
TRBV24-1	many	TRBJ2-3	NA	CATSDLRFGGTDTQYF	TGTGCCACCAGTGATCTTCGGTTTGGGGGCACAGATACGCAGTATTTT
TRBV25-1	many	TRBJ2-3	TRBD1	CASSEGTGDLDTQYF	TGTGCCAGCAGTGAAGGGACAGGGGATTTAGATACGCAGTATTTT
TRBV2	once	TRBJ1-6	NA	CASSEQYSPLHF	TGTGCCAGCAGTGAACAGTATTCACCCCTCCACTTT
TRBV6-5	NA	TRBJ2-6	NA	CASRTTGRNSGANVLTF	TGTGCCAGCAGAACGACGGGAAGGAATTCTGGGGCCAACGTCCTGACTTTC
TRBV19	NA	TRBJ1-6	TRBD1	CASSTLPGQGDSPLHF	TGTGCCAGTAGTACCCTACCGGGACAGGGTGATTCACCCCTCCACTTT
TRBV15	many	TRBJ2-3	NA	CATSKGPDTQYF	TGTGCCACCAGCAAAGGACCAGATACGCAGTATTTT
TRBV5-1	NA	TRBJ2-2	TRBD1	CASTGTGTTGELFF	TGCGCCAGCACCGGGACAGGGACCACCGGGGAGCTGTTTTTT
TRBV6-1	NA	TRBJ2-3	NA	CASSEGRASRRGDTQYF	TGTGCCAGCAGTGAAGGGAGGGCCTCCCGGCGAGGAGATACGCAGTATTTT
TRBV12-3/TRBV12-4	NA	TRBJ1-5	NA	CASSLAASNQPQHF	TGTGCCAGCAGTTTAGCTGCTAGCAATCAGCCCCAGCATTTT
TRBV7-3	few	TRBJ2-3	TRBD2	CASSYDSGGTDTQYF	TGTGCCAGCAGCTACGATAGCGGGGGGACAGATACGCAGTATTTT
TRBV15	NA	TRBJ1-6	NA	CATSGGSEGSPLHF	TGTGCCACCAGCGGAGGGTCAGAAGGGTCACCCCTCCACTTT
TRBV20-1	NA	TRBJ2-3	TRBD2	CSARAIASGTRGTDTQYF	TGCAGTGCTAGAGCGATAGCTAGCGGGACGCGGGGCACAGATACGCAGTATTTT
TRBV5-1	NA	TRBJ2-6	TRBD1	CASSSDRDLHGANVLTF	TGCGCCAGCAGCTCTGACAGGGACCTCCATGGGGCCAACGTCCTGACTTTC
TRBV20-1	many	TRBJ2-3	TRBD2	CSARDPPVSGGATDTQYF	TGCAGTGCTAGAGATCCCCCCGTTAGCGGGGGGGCCACAGATACGCAGTATTTT